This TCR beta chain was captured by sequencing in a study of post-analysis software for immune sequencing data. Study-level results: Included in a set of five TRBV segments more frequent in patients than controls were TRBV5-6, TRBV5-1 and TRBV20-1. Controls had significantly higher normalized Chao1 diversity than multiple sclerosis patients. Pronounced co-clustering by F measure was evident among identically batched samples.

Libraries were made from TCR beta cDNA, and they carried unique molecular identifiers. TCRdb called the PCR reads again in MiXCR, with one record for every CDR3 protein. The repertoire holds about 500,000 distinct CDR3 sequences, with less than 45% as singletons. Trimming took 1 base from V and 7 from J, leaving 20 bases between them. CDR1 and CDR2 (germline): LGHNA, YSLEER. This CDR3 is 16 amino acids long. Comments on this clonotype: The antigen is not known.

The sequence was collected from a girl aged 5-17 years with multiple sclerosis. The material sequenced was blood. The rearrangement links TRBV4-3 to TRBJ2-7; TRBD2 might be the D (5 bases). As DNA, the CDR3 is TGCGCCAGCAGCCAAGCCCCGGGCCCTAGGGCGGGTGAGCAGTACTTC. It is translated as CASSQAPGPRAGEQYF.